One sample yielded the 2 T cell receptor beta chains listed below, sequenced in a study of vaccination and CD4 T cells after COVID-19. The sample's treatment: approximately 10-day PBMC culture with coronavirus spike peptide pools or control peptides (ViraFEST assay). Their antigens are not known. The Oncomine TCR Beta short-read assay was what sequenced the DNA obtained from cultured CD4+ T cells. Using its own MiXCR run on the PCR reads, TCRdb lists one record per CDR3 protein. The table includes approximately 6,600 distinct CDR3 sequences, approximately 20% detected once. Here the sequenced sample was CD4+ T cells from blood, cultured in vitro, taken after SARS-CoV-2 vaccination. Source of these receptors: a human donor who had recovered from COVID-19.

J is TRBJ2-3 and V is TRBV21-1. TRBV21-1 is a documented pseudogene. CDR3 size: 15 residues. For the CDR3, the DNA is TGTGCCAGCAGCAAAGACCGCCTTAGCACAGATACGCAGTATTTT. This encodes CASSKDRLSTDTQYF.

By share, this clonotype counts as large. V gene TRBV7-2 combines with J gene TRBJ1-5; no reliable D call. The CDR3 sequence is 15 residues long. CDR1 is SGHTA and CDR2 is FQGNSA in the germline V gene. V lost 3 bases and J 0 bases, leaving 9 bases between the germline ends. The CDR3, as DNA: TGTGCCAGCAGCTTGAGGGCCTATAGCAATCAGCCCCAGCATTTT. This translates into CASSLRAYSNQPQHF.